This is a list of T cell receptor beta chains from one sample in a study of graft-versus-host responses after intestinal transplantation. Measured with immunoSEQ multiplex PCR; TCRdb has only the in-frame clones, and not every one. The sample has 9,800 or so clones; less than 80% are singletons. The input for sequencing was ileum tissue, taken less than 550 days after intestinal transplant. These receptors came from a human patient who received an intestinal transplant, so some T cells may come from the graft donor. Each CDR3 is given with its conserved first and last residue. D genes are given only for firm matches. Rows give clone size only sometimes, using once, few, many, or a class for an expanded clone.

>TRBV21-1|.|TRBJ1-5|once
TGTGCCAGCAGCCAGACTATAGCTACTTGGCATCATCAGCCCCAGCATTTT
CASSQTIATWHHQPQHF
>TRBV2|.|TRBJ2-2|.
TGTGCCAGCAGTGAAGCGGGAAGTAGAACGGACACCGGGGAGCTGTTTTTT
CASSEAGSRTDTGELFF
>TRBV6-1|.|TRBJ1-1|.
TGTGCCAGCAAGGACTCTGGGGGGTTCACTGAAGCTTTCTTT
CASKDSGGFTEAFF
>TRBV5-6|.|TRBJ1-2|once
TGTGCCAGCAGCTTAGGAGGGGACTATGGCTACACCTTC
CASSLGGDYGYTF
>TRBV4-1|TRBD2|TRBJ2-5|.
TGCGCCAGCAGCCAGGACCGACTAGCGGTAGGAACCCAAGAGACCCAGTACTTC
CASSQDRLAVGTQETQYF
>TRBV5-1|.|TRBJ2-3|.
TGCGCCAGCAGCTTGACCTCCCGGGGAGATACGCAGTATTTT
CASSLTSRGDTQYF
>TRBV6-1|.|TRBJ2-7|medium-sized
TGTGCGACTCAAGGGGAGAGCTCCTACGAGCAGTACTTC
CATQGESSYEQYF
>TRBV6-5|TRBD1|TRBJ1-4|.
TGTGCCAGCAGTTACATCTCAGGGGGCCTGAATGAAAAACTGTTTTTT
CASSYISGGLNEKLFF
>TRBV7-2|.|TRBJ2-3|.
TGTGCCAGCAGCTTATACTCAAAGGATACGCAGTATTTT
CASSLYSKDTQYF
>TRBV2|.|TRBJ1-5|.
TGTGCCAGCAGTAAACACCTCACTCAGGGTAGCCAGCCCCAGCATTTT
CASSKHLTQGSQPQHF
>TRBV7-2|.|TRBJ2-7|.
TGTGCCAGCAGCCCTGTTACGGGGACGTCCTACGAGCAGTACTTC
CASSPVTGTSYEQYF
>TRBV19|TRBD1|TRBJ1-1|.
TGTGCCAGTAGTGACCAGGGGGCTGAAGCTTTCTTT
CASSDQGAEAFF
>TRBV21-1|.|TRBJ1-2|.
TGTGCCAGCAGCAAACGGACTAACTATGGCTACACCTTC
CASSKRTNYGYTF
>TRBV19|TRBD2|TRBJ2-7|.
TGTGCCAGTAGTTCGGCCGGGACTAGCGGACCCTACGAGCAGTACTTC
CASSSAGTSGPYEQYF
>TRBV7-8|.|TRBJ1-1|.
TGTGCCAGCAGCCCATCCGGGACTGAAGCTTTCTTT
CASSPSGTEAFF
>TRBV15|.|TRBJ2-7|.
TGTGCCACCAGCAGAGATCCCAGCCGCGCCTACGAGCAGTACTTC
CATSRDPSRAYEQYF
>TRBV4-1|.|TRBJ1-5|.
TGCGCCAGCAGCCAAGATCTTGGTATACGGCTTTCCAATCAGCCCCAGCATTTT
CASSQDLGIRLSNQPQHF
>TRBV7-9|TRBD1|TRBJ1-5|.
TGTGCCAGCAGCCCGACAGGGTCCGGCAATCAGCCCCAGCATTTT
CASSPTGSGNQPQHF
>TRBV19|.|TRBJ1-4|few
TGTGCCAGTAGGGACATATCAAGGAGGCGGGGAGAAAAACTGTTTTTT
CASRDISRRRGEKLFF
>TRBV4-3|TRBD1|TRBJ2-5|.
TGCGCCAGCAGCCAGACAGGGGGTCCACAAGAGACCCAGTACTTC
CASSQTGGPQETQYF
>TRBV6-5|TRBD2|TRBJ2-5|.
TGTGCCAGCAGTACCGGGACTAGCGAGACCCAGTACTTC
CASSTGTSETQYF
>TRBV5-6|.|TRBJ1-6|.
TGTGCCAGCAGCTTGAGGACAAGGAATTCACCCCTCCACTTT
CASSLRTRNSPLHF
>TRBV5-8|.|TRBJ2-7|once
TGTGCCAGCAGTAATACAGGGTTCTACGAGCAGTACTTC
CASSNTGFYEQYF
>TRBV19|.|TRBJ1-2|.
TGTGCCAGTAGTATTAATGAGGGGATCGCTGGCTACACCTTC
CASSINEGIAGYTF